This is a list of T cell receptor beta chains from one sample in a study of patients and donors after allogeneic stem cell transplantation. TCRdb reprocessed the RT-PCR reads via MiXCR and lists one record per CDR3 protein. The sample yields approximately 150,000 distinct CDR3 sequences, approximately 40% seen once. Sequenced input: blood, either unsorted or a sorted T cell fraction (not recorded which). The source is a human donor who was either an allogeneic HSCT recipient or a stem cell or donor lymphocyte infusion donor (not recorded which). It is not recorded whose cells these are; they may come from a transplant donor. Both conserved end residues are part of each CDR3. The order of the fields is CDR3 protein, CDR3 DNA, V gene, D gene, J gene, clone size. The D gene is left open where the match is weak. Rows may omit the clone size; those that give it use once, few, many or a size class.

cdr3_aa: CATSDAPNQPQHF; cdr3_nt: TGTGCCACCAGTGATGCGCCAAATCAGCCCCAGCATTTT; v_call: TRBV24-1; d_call: -; j_call: TRBJ1-5; clone_size: -
cdr3_aa: CASSSAVANYGYTF; cdr3_nt: TGTGCCAGCAGCTCGGCGGTAGCTAACTATGGCTACACCTTC; v_call: TRBV5-4; d_call: -; j_call: TRBJ1-2; clone_size: -
cdr3_aa: CASSVALNTEAFF; cdr3_nt: TGTGCCAGCAGCGTAGCCCTGAACACTGAAGCTTTCTTT; v_call: TRBV9; d_call: -; j_call: TRBJ1-1; clone_size: -
cdr3_aa: CASRVGGFSEKLFF; cdr3_nt: TGTGCCAGCAGGGTTGGGGGGTTCAGCGAAAAACTGTTTTTT; v_call: TRBV12-3/TRBV12-4; d_call: -; j_call: TRBJ1-4; clone_size: -
cdr3_aa: CASSSPSGSTDTQYF; cdr3_nt: TGTGCCAGCAGTTCCCCTAGCGGGTCCACAGATACGCAGTATTTT; v_call: TRBV6-5; d_call: TRBD2; j_call: TRBJ2-3; clone_size: few
cdr3_aa: CASSADRMNTEAFF; cdr3_nt: TGTGCCAGCAGCGCGGACAGGATGAACACTGAAGCTTTCTTT; v_call: TRBV9; d_call: TRBD1; j_call: TRBJ1-1; clone_size: few
cdr3_aa: CASSRLQGAKYEFSNQPQHF; cdr3_nt: TGTGCCAGCAGCCGATTACAGGGGGCGAAGTACGAGTTTAGCAATCAGCCCCAGCATTTT; v_call: TRBV6-2/TRBV6-3; d_call: TRBD1; j_call: TRBJ1-5; clone_size: -
cdr3_aa: CAISESSGYSNQPQHF; cdr3_nt: TGTGCCATCAGTGAGTCATCCGGGTATAGCAATCAGCCCCAGCATTTT; v_call: TRBV10-3; d_call: -; j_call: TRBJ1-5; clone_size: -
cdr3_aa: CASSLSGIGYTF; cdr3_nt: TGTGCCAGCAGTTTATCAGGGATCGGCTACACCTTC; v_call: TRBV28; d_call: -; j_call: TRBJ1-2; clone_size: few
cdr3_aa: CSVVAGDGETQYF; cdr3_nt: TGCAGCGTTGTAGCGGGGGATGGCGAGACCCAGTACTTC; v_call: TRBV29-1; d_call: TRBD2; j_call: TRBJ2-5; clone_size: -
cdr3_aa: CASRPNSYNEQFF; cdr3_nt: TGTGCCAGCAGACCTAACAGTTACAATGAGCAGTTCTTC; v_call: TRBV7-2; d_call: -; j_call: TRBJ2-1; clone_size: -
cdr3_aa: CSAEDGNTIYF; cdr3_nt: TGCAGCGCTGAGGACGGAAACACCATATATTTT; v_call: TRBV29-1; d_call: -; j_call: TRBJ1-3; clone_size: many
cdr3_aa: CSAREGPDTQYF; cdr3_nt: TGCAGTGCGAGGGAGGGCCCAGATACGCAGTATTTT; v_call: TRBV20-1; d_call: TRBD2; j_call: TRBJ2-3; clone_size: -
cdr3_aa: CASSRSRGEYTF; cdr3_nt: TGTGCCAGCAGTCGTTCGAGAGGCGAATACACCTTC; v_call: TRBV12-3/TRBV12-4; d_call: -; j_call: TRBJ1-2; clone_size: many
cdr3_aa: CASSSNGELFF; cdr3_nt: TGTGCCAGCAGTAGTAACGGGGAGCTGTTTTTT; v_call: TRBV12-3/TRBV12-4; d_call: -; j_call: TRBJ2-2; clone_size: -
cdr3_aa: CASSFDSNQPQHF; cdr3_nt: TGCGCCAGCAGCTTCGATAGCAATCAGCCCCAGCATTTT; v_call: TRBV5-1; d_call: -; j_call: TRBJ1-5; clone_size: many
cdr3_aa: CASSWGGADKTEAFF; cdr3_nt: TGTGCCAGCAGTTGGGGGGGCGCCGATAAAACTGAAGCTTTCTTT; v_call: TRBV28; d_call: -; j_call: TRBJ1-1; clone_size: -
cdr3_aa: CASSLDSTKSSYNEQFF; cdr3_nt: TGTGCCAGCAGCTTAGATTCCACGAAGAGCTCCTACAATGAGCAGTTCTTC; v_call: TRBV7-2; d_call: -; j_call: TRBJ2-1; clone_size: -
cdr3_aa: CASSPRGNQPQHF; cdr3_nt: TGTGCCAGCAGCCCCAGGGGGAATCAGCCCCAGCATTTT; v_call: TRBV7-9; d_call: TRBD1; j_call: TRBJ1-5; clone_size: few
cdr3_aa: CASRARNTEAFF; cdr3_nt: TGTGCCAGCAGGGCGAGGAACACTGAAGCTTTCTTT; v_call: TRBV3-1; d_call: -; j_call: TRBJ1-1; clone_size: few
cdr3_aa: CASSYYQGQGYGYTF; cdr3_nt: TGTGCCAGCAGTTACTACCAAGGACAGGGTTATGGCTACACCTTC; v_call: TRBV12-3/TRBV12-4; d_call: TRBD1; j_call: TRBJ1-2; clone_size: -
cdr3_aa: CASSYWVPTGTALNTEAFF; cdr3_nt: TGTGCCAGCAGTTACTGGGTCCCGACAGGGACGGCGCTGAACACTGAAGCTTTCTTT; v_call: TRBV6-2/TRBV6-3; d_call: TRBD1; j_call: TRBJ1-1; clone_size: few
cdr3_aa: CASSQMGTGRNTIYF; cdr3_nt: TGTGCCAGCAGCCAAATGGGGACAGGGCGGAACACCATATATTTT; v_call: TRBV3-1; d_call: TRBD1; j_call: TRBJ1-3; clone_size: -
cdr3_aa: CASSPGAGYTF; cdr3_nt: TGTGCCAGCAGCCCTGGCGCGGGCTACACCTTC; v_call: TRBV27; d_call: -; j_call: TRBJ1-2; clone_size: few
cdr3_aa: CASSLWGPDNSPLHF; cdr3_nt: TGTGCCAGCAGTTTATGGGGGCCGGATAATTCACCCCTCCACTTT; v_call: TRBV12-3/TRBV12-4; d_call: -; j_call: TRBJ1-6; clone_size: few
cdr3_aa: CASSQQGGALKNIQYF; cdr3_nt: TGTGCCAGCAGCCAACAGGGGGGTGCTTTAAAAAACATTCAGTACTTC; v_call: TRBV12-3/TRBV12-4; d_call: TRBD1; j_call: TRBJ2-4; clone_size: -
cdr3_aa: CASSPQGRVYAGELFF; cdr3_nt: TGTGCCAGCAGTCCCCAGGGGCGCGTTTACGCCGGGGAGCTGTTTTTT; v_call: TRBV12-3/TRBV12-4; d_call: -; j_call: TRBJ2-2; clone_size: -
cdr3_aa: CSARDTTGDSPLHF; cdr3_nt: TGCAGTGCTAGAGATACTACAGGAGATTCACCCCTCCACTTT; v_call: TRBV20-1; d_call: -; j_call: TRBJ1-6; clone_size: -
cdr3_aa: CASSQELGMNTEAFF; cdr3_nt: TGTGCCAGCAGCCAAGAGTTGGGTATGAACACTGAAGCTTTCTTT; v_call: TRBV3-1; d_call: -; j_call: TRBJ1-1; clone_size: few
cdr3_aa: CASSLSPVDTEAFF; cdr3_nt: TGTGCCAGCAGTTTAAGTCCCGTCGACACTGAAGCTTTCTTT; v_call: TRBV12-3/TRBV12-4; d_call: -; j_call: TRBJ1-1; clone_size: -
cdr3_aa: CASSLLGDEQFF; cdr3_nt: TGTGCCAGCAGCTTACTGGGGGATGAGCAGTTCTTC; v_call: TRBV7-9; d_call: -; j_call: TRBJ2-1; clone_size: -
cdr3_aa: CASSFGTGSVLTF; cdr3_nt: TGTGCCAGCAGTTTTGGGACAGGCTCCGTCCTGACTTTC; v_call: TRBV28; d_call: TRBD1; j_call: TRBJ2-6; clone_size: few
cdr3_aa: CATSDRRYGYTF; cdr3_nt: TGTGCCACCAGTGACAGGAGGTATGGCTACACCTTC; v_call: TRBV24-1; d_call: -; j_call: TRBJ1-2; clone_size: few
cdr3_aa: CSARSPDRVYEQYF; cdr3_nt: TGCAGTGCTAGAAGTCCGGACAGGGTCTACGAGCAGTACTTC; v_call: TRBV20-1; d_call: TRBD1; j_call: TRBJ2-7; clone_size: few
cdr3_aa: CASSRDAGHSNQPQHF; cdr3_nt: TGTGCCAGCAGCCGGGACGCCGGGCATAGCAATCAGCCCCAGCATTTT; v_call: TRBV7-2; d_call: -; j_call: TRBJ1-5; clone_size: -
cdr3_aa: CASSSDQPQHF; cdr3_nt: TGTGCCAGCAGCTCAGATCAGCCCCAGCATTTT; v_call: TRBV7-4; d_call: -; j_call: TRBJ1-5; clone_size: -
cdr3_aa: CASRPYAGGNNIQYF; cdr3_nt: TGTGCCAGCAGGCCCTACGCGGGGGGGAATAACATTCAGTACTTC; v_call: TRBV6-5; d_call: TRBD2; j_call: TRBJ2-4; clone_size: -
cdr3_aa: CASSSPGGTYSPLHF; cdr3_nt: TGTGCCAGCAGCTCCCCGGGAGGGACCTATTCACCCCTCCACTTT; v_call: TRBV11-2; d_call: -; j_call: TRBJ1-6; clone_size: few
cdr3_aa: CSVLPSLDYEQYF; cdr3_nt: TGCAGCGTCCTCCCATCGCTTGACTACGAGCAGTACTTC; v_call: TRBV29-1; d_call: -; j_call: TRBJ2-7; clone_size: -
cdr3_aa: CATSLGTADGYTF; cdr3_nt: TGTGCCACCAGCCTCGGGACAGCCGATGGCTACACCTTC; v_call: TRBV24-1; d_call: TRBD1; j_call: TRBJ1-2; clone_size: few
cdr3_aa: CASSYWGNYGYTF; cdr3_nt: TGTGCCAGCAGTTACTGGGGTAACTATGGCTACACCTTC; v_call: TRBV6-2/TRBV6-3; d_call: -; j_call: TRBJ1-2; clone_size: few
cdr3_aa: CASSPDWGSDTQYF; cdr3_nt: TGTGCCAGCTCACCGGACTGGGGATCCGATACGCAGTATTTT; v_call: TRBV18; d_call: -; j_call: TRBJ2-3; clone_size: once
cdr3_aa: CASSPGGEAFF; cdr3_nt: TGTGCCAGCAGCCCAGGGGGGGAAGCTTTCTTT; v_call: TRBV4-2; d_call: TRBD1; j_call: TRBJ1-1; clone_size: -
cdr3_aa: CASSFGLQGEQPQHF; cdr3_nt: TGTGCCAGCAGCTTTGGTTTGCAGGGAGAACAGCCCCAGCATTTT; v_call: TRBV5-5; d_call: -; j_call: TRBJ1-5; clone_size: -
cdr3_aa: CASSPQRNQPQHF; cdr3_nt: TGTGCCAGTAGTCCCCAGCGCAATCAGCCCCAGCATTTT; v_call: TRBV19; d_call: -; j_call: TRBJ1-5; clone_size: few
cdr3_aa: CASSQGSANYGYTF; cdr3_nt: TGCGCCAGCAGCCAAGGGTCAGCTAACTATGGCTACACCTTC; v_call: TRBV4-3; d_call: -; j_call: TRBJ1-2; clone_size: few
cdr3_aa: CASSQVESGGDGYTF; cdr3_nt: TGTGCCAGCAGCCAAGTAGAGTCAGGGGGCGATGGCTACACCTTC; v_call: TRBV3-1; d_call: TRBD1; j_call: TRBJ1-2; clone_size: few
cdr3_aa: CASSADGDIQYF; cdr3_nt: TGTGCCAGCAGCGCCGACGGGGACATTCAGTACTTC; v_call: TRBV9; d_call: -; j_call: TRBJ2-4; clone_size: -
cdr3_aa: CSARGLVYTEAFF; cdr3_nt: TGCAGTGCTAGGGGACTCGTCTACACTGAAGCTTTCTTT; v_call: TRBV20-1; d_call: -; j_call: TRBJ1-1; clone_size: few
cdr3_aa: CSARAGYTF; cdr3_nt: TGCAGTGCTAGAGCTGGCTACACCTTC; v_call: TRBV20-1; d_call: -; j_call: TRBJ1-2; clone_size: -
cdr3_aa: CASSQQDYEQYF; cdr3_nt: TGTGCCAGCAGCCAACAGGACTACGAGCAGTACTTC; v_call: TRBV11-1; d_call: -; j_call: TRBJ2-7; clone_size: -
cdr3_aa: CASSFVRVYRALHF; cdr3_nt: TGTGCCAGCAGCTTTGTTAGGGTCTATCGAGCCCTCCACTTT; v_call: TRBV7-2; d_call: -; j_call: TRBJ1-6; clone_size: -
cdr3_aa: CASSPPVGHYGYTF; cdr3_nt: TGTGCCAGCAGCCCCCCGGTCGGACACTATGGCTACACCTTC; v_call: TRBV7-2; d_call: -; j_call: TRBJ1-2; clone_size: few
cdr3_aa: CASSGGTGPRGYTF; cdr3_nt: TGTGCCAGCAGTGGTGGGACAGGCCCCAGGGGATACACCTTC; v_call: TRBV12-3/TRBV12-4; d_call: TRBD1; j_call: TRBJ1-2; clone_size: many
cdr3_aa: CASSGLAGRNSYNEQFF; cdr3_nt: TGTGCCAGCAGTGGACTAGCGGGGCGTAACTCCTACAATGAGCAGTTCTTC; v_call: TRBV12-3/TRBV12-4; d_call: TRBD2; j_call: TRBJ2-1; clone_size: -
cdr3_aa: CASSFLGLGGYTF; cdr3_nt: TGTGCCAGCAGTTTCCTAGGGCTAGGGGGCTACACCTTC; v_call: TRBV6-6; d_call: -; j_call: TRBJ1-2; clone_size: many
cdr3_aa: CASSVGGAASAYEQYF; cdr3_nt: TGTGCCAGCAGTGTGGGAGGGGCAGCGTCCGCCTACGAGCAGTACTTC; v_call: TRBV9; d_call: TRBD2; j_call: TRBJ2-7; clone_size: -
cdr3_aa: CASSSSGGDQPQHF; cdr3_nt: TGTGCCAGCAGTTCCTCGGGGGGGGATCAGCCCCAGCATTTT; v_call: TRBV12-3/TRBV12-4; d_call: -; j_call: TRBJ1-5; clone_size: -
cdr3_aa: CAISEGIEAFF; cdr3_nt: TGTGCCATCAGTGAGGGTATTGAAGCTTTCTTT; v_call: TRBV10-3; d_call: -; j_call: TRBJ1-1; clone_size: few